Sequencing of this T cell receptor (beta chain) was carried out in a study of T cells in Graves' hyperthyroidism and ophthalmopathy. Patients counted as stable if ophthalmopathy did not develop within 18 months. The table lists this clonotype with many counts. What it recognizes is unknown. This CDR3 contains 16 residues. The V and J ends lost 3 bases and 4 bases, in that order; junction bases with no gene match: 10. Per the germline V gene, CDR1 is SNHLY and CDR2 is FYNNEI. Overall study results and limits: Stable hyperthyroidism was separated from ophthalmopathy by a model based on 13 V-J features.

RNA transcripts were the template for amplifying TCR beta CDR3 regions. First-round RT-PCR of the TCR CDR3 relied on the HTBI primer set. Using its own MiXCR run on the multiplex PCR reads, TCRdb lists one record per CDR3 protein. The sample yields a few hundred thousand distinct CDR3 sequences, 15% to 18% seen once. Sequenced input: blood. This chain links TRBV2 with TRBJ2-5; 8 bases agree with TRBD1. The origin of this receptor is a woman under 30 with Graves' hyperthyroidism. Here the CDR3 DNA reads TGTGCCAGCAGTGATAGGGGCTCGACAGGGGTAGAGACCCAGTACTTC. As protein: CASSDRGSTGVETQYF.